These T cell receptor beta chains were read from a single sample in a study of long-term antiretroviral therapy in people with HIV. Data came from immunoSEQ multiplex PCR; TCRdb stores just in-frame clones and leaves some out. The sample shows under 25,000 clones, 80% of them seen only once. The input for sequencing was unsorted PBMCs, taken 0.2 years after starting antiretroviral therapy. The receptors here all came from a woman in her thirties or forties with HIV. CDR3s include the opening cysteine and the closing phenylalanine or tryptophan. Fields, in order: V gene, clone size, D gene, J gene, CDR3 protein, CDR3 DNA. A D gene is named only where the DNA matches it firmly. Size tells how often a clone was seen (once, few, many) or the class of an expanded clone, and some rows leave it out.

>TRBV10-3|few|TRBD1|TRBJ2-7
CAIRPGQGGYEQYF
TGTGCCATCAGGCCTGGACAGGGAGGCTACGAGCAGTACTTC
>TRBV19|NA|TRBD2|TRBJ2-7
CASSDSGSYEQYF
TGTGCCAGTAGTGATAGCGGGAGCTACGAGCAGTACTTC
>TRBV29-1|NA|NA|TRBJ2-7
CSVARQEGPYEQYF
TGCAGCGTTGCCCGACAGGAAGGGCCCTACGAGCAGTACTTC
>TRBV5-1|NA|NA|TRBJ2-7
CASSLWVDYEQYF
TGCGCCAGCAGCTTGTGGGTGGACTACGAGCAGTACTTC
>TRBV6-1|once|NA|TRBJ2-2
CASILVGTNTGELFF
TGTGCCAGCATCCTCGTGGGGACTAACACCGGGGAGCTGTTTTTT
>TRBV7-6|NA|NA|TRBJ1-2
CASSPGRVYLDGYTF
TGTGCCAGCAGCCCTGGGAGGGTTTATCTCGATGGCTACACCTTC
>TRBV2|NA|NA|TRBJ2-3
CASREGMDTQYF
TGTGCCAGCAGGGAAGGGATGGATACGCAGTATTTT
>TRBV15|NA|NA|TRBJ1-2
CATSRDRPELNGYTF
TGTGCCACCAGCAGAGATAGGCCAGAGTTGAATGGCTACACCTTC
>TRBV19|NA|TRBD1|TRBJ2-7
CATADRGLSYEQYF
TGTGCCACCGCGGACAGGGGCCTCTCCTACGAGCAGTACTTC
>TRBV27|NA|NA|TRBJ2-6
CASSFASSGANVLTF
TGTGCCAGCAGTTTCGCTAGCTCTGGGGCCAACGTCCTGACTTTC
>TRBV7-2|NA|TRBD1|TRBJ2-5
CASSGQSTGGAKTQYF
TGTGCCAGCAGCGGACAGTCAACAGGGGGCGCAAAGACCCAGTACTTC
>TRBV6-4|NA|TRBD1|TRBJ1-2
CASRRQGGYGYTF
TGTGCCAGCAGGAGACAGGGAGGGTATGGCTACACCTTC
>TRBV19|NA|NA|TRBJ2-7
CASSSGAGYEQYF
TGTGCCAGTAGTTCTGGGGCGGGCTACGAGCAGTACTTC
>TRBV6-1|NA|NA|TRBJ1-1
CASSVDPRTEAFF
TGTGCCAGCAGTGTAGATCCAAGAACTGAAGCTTTCTTT
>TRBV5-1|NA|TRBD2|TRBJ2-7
CASRTGLAVTYEQYF
TGCGCCAGCAGAACGGGACTAGCGGTAACCTACGAGCAGTACTTC
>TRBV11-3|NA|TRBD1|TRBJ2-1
CASSFQQGEPNEQFF
TGTGCCAGCAGCTTCCAACAGGGGGAACCCAATGAGCAGTTCTTC
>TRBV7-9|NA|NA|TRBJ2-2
CASSLDRATGELFF
TGTGCCAGCAGCTTAGACAGGGCAACCGGGGAGCTGTTTTTT
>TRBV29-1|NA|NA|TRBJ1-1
CSVGGQWDTEAFF
TGCAGCGTTGGAGGACAGTGGGACACTGAAGCTTTCTTT
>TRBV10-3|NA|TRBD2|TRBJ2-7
CAISEAGGSSYEQYF
TGTGCCATCAGTGAAGCGGGGGGGAGCTCCTACGAGCAGTACTTC
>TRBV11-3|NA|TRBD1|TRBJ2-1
CASSSTGNEQFF
TGTGCCAGCAGCTCGACAGGGAATGAGCAGTTCTTC
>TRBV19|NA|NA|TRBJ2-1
CALNRNEQFF
TGTGCCCTAAACCGCAATGAGCAGTTCTTC
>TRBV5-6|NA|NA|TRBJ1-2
CASSPNYDSPTNYGYTF
TGTGCCAGCAGCCCCAACTACGACAGTCCCACTAACTATGGCTACACCTTC
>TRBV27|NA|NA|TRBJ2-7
CASSLLRTGLEYF
TGTGCCAGCAGCCTATTAAGAACAGGGTTGGAGTACTTC
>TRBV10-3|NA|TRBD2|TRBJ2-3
CAIGGGVNTQYF
TGTGCCATCGGGGGGGGAGTAAATACGCAGTATTTT
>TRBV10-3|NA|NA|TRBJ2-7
CAISESALGQYF
TGTGCCATCAGTGAGTCTGCCCTTGGGCAGTACTTC
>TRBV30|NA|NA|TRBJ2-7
CAWSPDTPREQYF
TGTGCCTGGAGTCCCGACACCCCTCGAGAGCAGTACTTC
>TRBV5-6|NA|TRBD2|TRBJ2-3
CASSYQRGFTDTQYF
TGTGCCAGCAGCTACCAGCGGGGATTCACAGATACGCAGTATTTT
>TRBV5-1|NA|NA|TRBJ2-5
CASSPGLDREETQYF
TGCGCCAGCAGCCCGGGCCTTGACAGAGAAGAGACCCAGTACTTC